Presented here are 18 T cell receptor beta chains from one specimen sequenced in a study of cytomegalovirus exposure and HLA in healthy donors. 13 Jbeta primers and 60 Vbeta primers were used for the PCR. Sequenced by immunoSEQ multiplex PCR; TCRdb stores in-frame clones only, minus some. The table shows 95,000 to 120,000 clones, with about 80% occurring only once. What was sequenced was PBMCs. These receptors were collected from a woman aged 25-40 years in good health and CMV-seropositive.

The genes are TRBV6-5 and TRBJ2-1, with D unclear. V was pared by 4 bases and J by 3 bases, with 10 bases between. This CDR3 region has 14 residues. Germline CDR1 reads MNHEY; CDR2 reads SVGAGI. In DNA, the CDR3 is TGTGCCAGCAGTTTCGGGTCCGACTACAATGAGCAGTTCTTC. It translates to CASSFGSDYNEQFF.

This clone has just one count. The chain carries TRBV14 and TRBJ2-5, with 13 bases that match TRBD2. The CDR3 runs 15 residues. V shed 4 bases, J shed 5 bases, and the junction held 4 bases outside the gene matches. Germline V gives CDR1 SGHDN, CDR2 FVKESK. CDR3 protein: CASSLGLAGVETQYF. DNA for the CDR3: TGTGCCAGCAGCCTTGGACTAGCGGGGGTGGAGACCCAGTACTTC.

The chain combines TRBV6-1 with TRBJ1-6; D may be TRBD1 (5 bases). Trimming removed 3 bases at V and 0 bases at J, with 9 bases between. The CDR3 sequence is 16 residues long. Germline-derived CDR1 and CDR2 are MNHNS and SASEGT. DNA of the CDR3: TGTGCCAGCAGTGATGGACAAAGCTCCTATAATTCACCCCTCCACTTT. Its translation is CASSDGQSSYNSPLHF.

The chain employs TRBV2 and TRBJ2-7, with TRBD1 matching over 9 bases. This CDR3 spans 14 amino acids. CDR1 is SNHLY, CDR2 FYNNEI, per germline. After removal of 4 bases from V and 3 bases from J, the junction contained 4 bases not matched to a gene. The CDR3 coding sequence is TGTGCCAGCAGTGGGACAGGGGTTGGCTACGAGCAGTACTTC. This sequence encodes CASSGTGVGYEQYF. The variable domain in full, completed from reference TRBV2 and TRBJ2-7, reads EPEVTQTPSHQVTQMGQEVILRCVPISNHLYFYWYRQILGQKVEFLVSFYNNEISEKSEIFDDQFSVERPDGSNFTLKIRSTKLEDSAMYFCASSGTGVGYEQYFGPGTRLTVT.

V usage is TRBV2 and J usage is TRBJ1-1, with 9 bases identical to TRBD1. The CDR3 has 15 amino acids. Germline V CDR1 and CDR2: SNHLY, FYNNEI. V lost 7 bases to trimming and J lost 1 base; unmatched junction nucleotides: 7. The CDR3 coding sequence is TGTGCCAGCAAACCGGGACAGGGAGGGAACACTGAAGCTTTCTTT. This sequence encodes CASKPGQGGNTEAFF.

The chain couples TRBV19 to TRBJ1-1; the match to TRBD1 covers 10 bases. The length of the CDR3 is 15 residues. The ends lost 4 bases at V and 6 bases at J; junction bases unmatched: 8. The V gene's germline CDR1 is LNHDA and CDR2 SQIVND (reference sequence). Here the CDR3 reads CASSNEPGQGPEAFF. CDR3 nucleotides: TGTGCCAGTAGTAACGAGCCGGGACAGGGGCCTGAAGCTTTCTTT.

The chain combines TRBV18 with TRBJ2-7, with D perhaps matching TRBD2 (5 bases). Trimming removed 0 bases from V and 0 bases from J, with 12 bases in between. CDR3 size: 16 residues. Per the germline V gene, CDR1 is KGHSH and CDR2 is LQKENI. The CDR3 here is CASSPPRGESSYEQYF. CDR3 bases: TGTGCCAGCTCACCACCTCGGGGAGAGAGCTCCTACGAGCAGTACTTC. Looking up the rest from reference TRBV18 and TRBJ2-7 gives the full variable domain: NAGVMQNPRHLVRRRGQEARLRCSPMKGHSHVYWYRQLPEEGLKFMVYLQKENIIDESGMPKERFSAEFPKEGPSILRIQQVVRGDSAAYFCASSPPRGESSYEQYFGPGTRLTVT.

Here the CDR3 reads CASSHAPLQGYTF. The CDR3 DNA sequence: TGTGCCAGCAGCCATGCTCCATTGCAGGGCTACACCTTC. This chain joins TRBV27 and TRBJ1-2; D not certain. Germline V gene data show CDR1 as MNHEY and CDR2 as SMNVEV (reference sequence). V was clipped by 6 bases and J by 8 bases, with 16 bases between them. This CDR3 has 13 amino acids.

The chain has TRBV18 and TRBJ2-7; TRBD2 agrees at 10 bases. This CDR3 has 17 residues. Looked up from germline, CDR1 is KGHSH and CDR2 is LQKENI. Trimming cost V 0 bases and J 4 bases; bases outside gene matches: 9. CDR3 bases: TGTGCCAGCTCACCACCCGGGTCTAGCGGGAGTACTTACGAGCAGTACTTC. Translating gives CASSPPGSSGSTYEQYF.

This rearrangement joins TRBV4-1 to TRBJ2-1, with 11 bases that match TRBD2. In germline, CDR1 is MGHRA, CDR2 YSYEKL. The CDR3 totals 16 residues. Germline trimming cut 4 bases from V and 7 bases from J; bases unmatched to any gene: 9. CDR3 protein: CASSRLLAGVPNEQFF. The CDR3 coding sequence is TGCGCCAGCAGCCGATTACTAGCGGGAGTTCCAAATGAGCAGTTCTTC.

The rearrangement links TRBV11-2 to TRBJ1-1; possible D gene TRBD1, 5 bases. The V end was cut by 2 bases, the J end by 0 bases, with 10 bases between. The germline CDR1 and CDR2 sequences are SGHAT and FQNNGV. This CDR3 region has 15 residues. The CDR3 protein is CASSLRPDMNTEAFF. The CDR3 nucleotides are TGTGCCAGCAGCTTACGGCCGGACATGAACACTGAAGCTTTCTTT. Complete variable domain (other parts from reference TRBV11-2 and TRBJ1-1): EAGVAQSPRYKIIEKRQSVAFWCNPISGHATLYWYQQILGQGPKLLIQFQNNGVVDDSQLPKDRFSAERLKGVDSTLKIQPAKLEDSAVYLCASSLRPDMNTEAFFGQGTRLTVV.

The rearrangement joins TRBV7-9 to TRBJ1-1; 7 bases line up with TRBD1. The V gene end was trimmed by 3 bases and the J gene end by 0 bases; junction bases not matched to a gene: 7. This CDR3 spans 16 amino acids. CDR1 SEHNR and CDR2 FQNEAQ come from the germline V gene (reference sequence). The CDR3 spells CASSFRTGTMNTEAFF. For the CDR3, the DNA is TGTGCCAGCAGCTTCCGGACAGGCACTATGAACACTGAAGCTTTCTTT. The full variable domain, rest sourced from reference TRBV7-9 and TRBJ1-1, is DTGVSQNPRHKITKRGQNVTFRCDPISEHNRLYWYRQTLGQGPEFLTYFQNEAQLEKSRLLSDRFSAERPKGSFSTLEIQRTEQGDSAMYLCASSFRTGTMNTEAFFGQGTRLTVV.

The rearrangement joins TRBV7-3 to TRBJ2-1, with TRBD2 matching over 11 bases. This CDR3 is 16 amino acids long. The ends lost 2 bases at V and 2 bases at J; junction bases unmatched: 2. Germline V gene sequence: CDR1 SGHTA, CDR2 FQGTGA. The CDR3 bases are TGTGCCAGCAGCTTACTAGCGGGGGGAGCCTACAATGAGCAGTTCTTC. This encodes CASSLLAGGAYNEQFF.

The rearrangement links TRBV9 to TRBJ2-7, with D possibly matching TRBD1 (6 bases). CDR1 is SGDLS, CDR2 YYNGEE, per germline. The CDR3 has 15 amino acids. Between the trimmed V and J ends, which lost 0 bases and 2 bases, there was a span of 12 bases. The CDR3 sequence: CASSVEGTPTYEQYF. The CDR3 bases are TGTGCCAGCAGCGTAGAGGGGACACCAACCTACGAGCAGTACTTC.

Turning to this clone: At one boundary the junction diverges from the germline segment, which might be a read error. The J gene is TRBJ1-1, the V gene TRBV7-9; D uncertain. CDR1 and CDR2 (germline): SEHNR, FQNEAQ (reference sequence). The CDR3 contains 13 residues. CDR3 region: CSSSSQTNTEAFF. The CDR3, as DNA: TGTTCCAGCAGCTCACAAACGAACACTGAAGCTTTCTTT.

V is TRBV7-3 and J is TRBJ2-2; D uncertain. Trimming left V 5 bases short and J 8 bases short, with 9 bases between. From germline, CDR1 is SGHTA and CDR2 FQGTGA. There are 12 residues in the CDR3. Here the CDR3 reads CASSQTGGELFF. The CDR3 DNA is TGTGCCAGCAGCCAGACCGGGGGGGAGCTGTTTTTT.

The rearrangement uses TRBV10-3 and TRBJ2-7; a possible D gene is TRBD2 (5 bases). CDR1 is ENHRY and CDR2 is SYGVKD in the germline V gene. V was clipped by 3 bases and J by 7 bases, with 25 bases between them. The CDR3 covers 17 residues. Here the CDR3 reads CAISESPPDGPSGEQYF. The CDR3 DNA reads as TGTGCCATCAGTGAATCGCCCCCGGACGGCCCATCGGGAGAGCAGTACTTC.

The chain uses TRBV2 and TRBJ1-1; D is undetermined. V was clipped by 4 bases and J by 8 bases, with 14 bases between them. The CDR3 runs to 13 residues. Germline V gene sequence: CDR1 SNHLY, CDR2 FYNNEI. The CDR3 DNA reads as TGTGCCAGCAGTGTCACACCGGCGGGAGAAGCTTTCTTT. Residues: CASSVTPAGEAFF.